This TCR beta chain comes out of a study of OX40 agonist ivuxolimab in advanced cancers. Some clones are missing from TCRdb's copy, which holds only in-frame ones; the method was immunoSEQ multiplex PCR. The sample lists 55,000 to 65,000 clones, more than 70% occurring once. Trimming removed 2 bases at V and 2 bases at J, with 11 bases between. The V gene's germline CDR1 is SGHAT and CDR2 FQDESV (reference sequence). The CDR3 is 15 amino acids. The TCR sequence derives from an adult with an advanced solid tumor such as melanoma, head and neck, liver or kidney cancer. The rearrangement uses TRBV11-1 and TRBJ2-3, with D maybe TRBD2 (6 bases). Here the sequenced sample was CD4+ or CD8+ T cells sorted from blood, taken in a trial of the OX40 agonist ivuxolimab. The CDR3 nucleotides are TGTGCCAGCAGCTTATTCGGGGGTGACACAGATACGCAGTATTTT. Its protein product is CASSLFGGDTDTQYF.